One and the same sample provided the 25 T cell receptor beta chains below, sequenced in a study of CD8 T cells in Susac syndrome. Random hexamers served to reverse transcribe roughly 0.5 to 1 ug RNA. A single record per CDR3 protein comes from TCRdb applying MiXCR to the immunoSEQ multiplex PCR reads. The sample holds 90,000 to 150,000 distinct CDR3 sequences; more than 85% are singletons and the top ten take 0.093%. Input material: CD4+ T cells from PBMCs. All receptors come from a human donor with multiple sclerosis.

The chain recombines TRBV2 with TRBJ1-2; D gene ambiguous. CDR3 length equals 14 residues. V was cut by 3 bases and J by 0 bases, with 8 bases left in between. The germline gives CDR1 SNHLY, CDR2 FYNNEI. The DNA for the CDR3 is TGTGCCAGCAGTGAGCAAGGTACTAACTATGGCTACACCTTC. Amino acid sequence: CASSEQGTNYGYTF.

The rearrangement joins TRBV30 to TRBJ1-1; no clear D gene. The CDR3 extends over 13 amino acids. With 3 bases removed from V and 3 bases from J, the gap between germline ends came to 11 bases. CDR1 GTSNPN and CDR2 SVGIG come from the germline V gene (reference sequence). The CDR3 DNA sequence: TGTGCCTGGAGCGAGGGAAGACACACTGAAGCTTTCTTT. Translating gives CAWSEGRHTEAFF.

The chain uses TRBV6-5 and TRBJ2-5; 7 nucleotides match TRBD2. The germline gives CDR1 MNHEY, CDR2 SVGAGI. The CDR3 length is 14 residues. The V gene end was trimmed by 7 bases and the J gene end by 2 bases; junction bases not matched to a gene: 7. The chain's CDR3 is CASTGRGGQETQYF. In nucleotides, the CDR3 is TGTGCCAGCACTGGAAGGGGAGGGCAAGAGACCCAGTACTTC.

The chain recombines TRBV7-9 with TRBJ1-1; a weak D match, TRBD1 (5 bases). The CDR3 runs to 13 residues. Per germline, CDR1 SEHNR and CDR2 FQNEAQ (reference sequence). V was pared by 6 bases and J by 9 bases, with 17 bases between. The CDR3: CASSPSGGSKAFF. The DNA of the CDR3 is TGTGCCAGCAGTCCGTCGGGGGGTAGTAAAGCTTTCTTT.

V and J are TRBV2 and TRBJ2-7; D is ambiguous. The V end lost 6 bases, the J end lost 2 bases, and 8 bases lay between the germline ends. The CDR3 totals 12 residues. The germline gives CDR1 SNHLY, CDR2 FYNNEI. The CDR3 here is CASSLQTYEQYF. The CDR3 DNA sequence: TGTGCCAGCAGCTTACAGACCTACGAGCAGTACTTC.

V and J are TRBV4-1 and TRBJ2-4; TRBD1 matches 10 bases. CDR1 MGHRA and CDR2 YSYEKL come from the germline V gene. The junction had 2 bases not matched to a gene; V was cut back by 2 bases and J by 1 base. The CDR3 spans 16 residues. The CDR3 reads CASSQRQGAAKNIQYF. The CDR3 nucleotides read TGCGCCAGCAGCCAACGACAGGGGGCTGCCAAAAACATTCAGTACTTC.

There are a few counts of this clonotype. CDR3 bases: TGCGCCAGCAGCCTGATGACTAGCGGAGTTACCGGGGAGCTGTTTTTT. Protein product: CASSLMTSGVTGELFF. V and J are TRBV5-1 and TRBJ2-2; TRBD2 matches at 9 bases. The CDR3 covers 16 residues. The germline V gene has CDR1 SGHRS and CDR2 YFSETQ. Losses at the gene ends were 4 bases for V and 5 bases for J; bases not matched to a gene: 9. Complete variable domain (other parts from reference TRBV5-1 and TRBJ2-2): KAGVTQTPRYLIKTRGQQVTLSCSPISGHRSVSWYQQTPGQGLQFLFEYFSETQRNKGNFPGRFSGRQFSNSRSEMNVSTLELGDSALYLCASSLMTSGVTGELFFGEGSRLTVL.

The V call is TRBV5-1, the J call TRBJ2-7; 10 bases agree with TRBD1. Germline CDR1 reads SGHRS; CDR2 reads YFSETQ. This CDR3 contains 14 residues. Germline trimming cut 3 bases from V and 6 bases from J; bases unmatched to any gene: 6. CDR3 region: CASSYTGTGAEQYF. For the CDR3, the DNA is TGCGCCAGCAGCTATACCGGGACAGGGGCCGAGCAGTACTTC.

This clonotype has a handful of counts. The CDR3 spells CASSGTRINEKLFF. DNA of the CDR3: TGTGCCAGCAGCGGGACAAGGATTAATGAAAAACTGTTTTTT. This chain connects TRBV6-2 or TRBV6-3 to TRBJ1-4; tentative D call: TRBD1 (6 bases). The V gene lost 6 bases and the J gene lost 4 bases, with 12 bases spanning the gap. The CDR3 has 14 residues. Germline values: CDR1 MNHEY, CDR2 SVGEGT.

This chain connects TRBV30 to TRBJ2-3; 8 bases line up with TRBD2. This CDR3 spans 15 amino acids. Germline lookup yields CDR1 GTSNPN and CDR2 SVGIG (reference sequence). The V gene end was trimmed by 4 bases and the J gene end by 5 bases; junction bases not matched to a gene: 11. The CDR3 is CAWNRAGGGLDTQYF. The CDR3 coding sequence is TGTGCCTGGAATAGGGCCGGGGGGGGCCTAGATACGCAGTATTTT.

The chain employs TRBV20-1 and TRBJ1-2, with D hard to call. The CDR3 loop spans 14 amino acids. Per the germline V gene, CDR1 is DFQATT and CDR2 is SNEGSKA (reference sequence). The V gene lost 3 bases and the J gene lost 8 bases, with 19 bases spanning the gap. The CDR3 DNA reads as TGCAGTGCTAGCCCCCAGACGGCTATGAAAGGCTACACCTTC. Residues: CSASPQTAMKGYTF.

The V call is TRBV20-1, the J call TRBJ2-5, with TRBD2 identical over 15 bases. Per germline, CDR1 DFQATT and CDR2 SNEGSKA (reference sequence). The ends lost 4 bases at V and 2 bases at J; junction bases unmatched: 5. The CDR3 consists of 16 residues. The CDR3 region is CSANAGTSGGQETQYF. The CDR3 region has the DNA TGCAGTGCTAACGCCGGGACTAGCGGGGGGCAAGAGACCCAGTACTTC.

The chain combines TRBV6-2 or TRBV6-3 with TRBJ1-5; weak D call: TRBD1 (5 bases). The germline V gene encodes CDR1 MNHEY and CDR2 SVGEGT. The V end was cut by 4 bases, the J end by 2 bases, with 15 bases between. The CDR3 is made up of 16 amino acids. CDR3 in DNA: TGTGCCAGCAGTTTATGGACACCTATTCGCAATCAGCCCCAGCATTTT. Its translation: CASSLWTPIRNQPQHF.

The DNA for the CDR3 is TGTGCTAGTGGTCCGGGACGGAGGTCCTACGAGCAGTACTTC. Its protein is CASGPGRRSYEQYF. The rearrangement uses TRBV12-5 and TRBJ2-7; either TRBD1 or TRBD2 may fit D (5 bases each). The CDR3 extends over 14 amino acids. Deletions cut 5 bases from V and 1 base from J, with 12 bases between. In germline, CDR1 is LGHNT, CDR2 FRNRAP.

V and J are TRBV20-1 and TRBJ1-1; unclear D gene. This CDR3 has 11 amino acids. Trimming removed 0 bases at V and 12 bases at J, with 11 bases between. CDR1 is DFQATT, CDR2 SNEGSKA, per germline (reference sequence). CDR3 sequence reads: CSARETIITFF. CDR3 nucleotide sequence: TGCAGTGCTAGAGAGACCATAATAACTTTCTTT.

This clonotype has just one count. This CDR3 is CASSNTGEQYF. CDR3 sequence (DNA): TGTGCCAGCAGTAACACGGGGGAGCAGTACTTC. V and J are TRBV6-6 and TRBJ2-7; D is possibly TRBD2 (5 bases). The CDR3 extends over 11 amino acids. Germline V gene sequence: CDR1 MNHNY, CDR2 SVGAGI (reference sequence). V lost 5 bases to trimming and J lost 7 bases, with 9 bases between them.

The CDR3 region is CASSLTGYTDYGYTF. CDR3 DNA sequence: TGTGCCAGCAGTTTAACAGGGTATACGGACTATGGCTACACCTTC. The J gene is TRBJ1-2, the V gene TRBV12-3 or TRBV12-4; TRBD1 is a possible D gene (6 bases). CDR3 length: 15 residues. The V end was cut by 2 bases, the J end by 3 bases, with 13 bases between.

The chain recombines TRBV5-6 with TRBJ2-5; weak D call: TRBD1 (6 bases). The CDR3 is 17 amino acids. Germline CDR1 reads SGHDT; CDR2 reads YYEEEE. With 4 bases removed from V and 4 bases from J, the gap between germline ends came to 23 bases. The chain's CDR3 is CASSRGPLPRGVETQYF. CDR3 in DNA: TGTGCCAGCAGCAGGGGCCCTCTTCCCAGGGGCGTAGAGACCCAGTACTTC.

The rearrangement uses TRBV30 and TRBJ2-5, with a possible D match to TRBD1 (5 bases). The V and J ends lost 5 bases and 4 bases respectively, with 11 bases between them. The CDR3 totals 12 residues. CDR1 and CDR2 (germline): GTSNPN, SVGIG (reference sequence). CDR3 DNA sequence: TGTGCCTGGGGACAAGCAAGAGAGACCCAGTACTTC. As protein: CAWGQARETQYF.

The J gene is TRBJ2-7, the V gene TRBV20-1, with a possible D match to TRBD2 (5 bases). The CDR3 loop spans 14 amino acids. The germline gives CDR1 DFQATT, CDR2 SNEGSKA (reference sequence). Trimming removed 1 base at V and 2 bases at J, with 12 bases between. The CDR3 loop is CSARGTLNTYEQYF. The CDR3 DNA is TGCAGTGCTAGAGGGACTCTGAATACCTACGAGCAGTACTTC.

This clonotype was observed a handful of times. The genes are TRBV3-1 and TRBJ1-5; weak D call: TRBD1 (5 bases). Deletions cut 3 bases from V and 6 bases from J, with 9 bases between. This CDR3 comprises 13 residues. Germline V gene sequence: CDR1 LGHDT, CDR2 YNNKEL (reference sequence). Here the CDR3 reads CASSQSGAQPQHF. CDR3 DNA sequence: TGTGCCAGCAGCCAGTCCGGGGCTCAGCCCCAGCATTTT.

The chain is built from TRBV4-3 and TRBJ2-2; maybe TRBD2 (6 bases). Germline-derived CDR1 and CDR2 are LGHNA and YSLEER. There are 15 residues in the CDR3. Trimming left V 5 bases short and J 1 base short, with 11 bases between. CDR3 amino acids: CASSKSGLNTGELFF. For the CDR3, the DNA is TGCGCCAGCAGCAAGTCGGGACTGAACACCGGGGAGCTGTTTTTT.

This clonotype was found once. This sequence joins TRBV9 and TRBJ2-1; D possibly corresponds to TRBD1 (5 bases). The CDR3 has 14 residues. CDR1 and CDR2 from the germline V gene are SGDLS and YYNGEE. The V end lost 0 bases, the J end lost 5 bases, and 9 bases lay between the germline ends. The chain's CDR3 is CASSVEATDNEQFF. Written as DNA, the CDR3 is TGTGCCAGCAGCGTAGAAGCGACAGACAATGAGCAGTTCTTC.

This sequence joins TRBV11-2 and TRBJ1-5, with D maybe TRBD1 (5 bases). CDR1 and CDR2 from the germline V gene are SGHAT and FQNNGV. The V and J ends lost 2 bases and 0 bases respectively, with 14 bases between them. This CDR3 has 17 residues. CDR3 sequence: CASSLRAGASSNQPQHF. CDR3 DNA: TGTGCCAGCAGCTTAAGGGCTGGGGCGAGTAGCAATCAGCCCCAGCATTTT.

The chain employs TRBV5-6 and TRBJ1-2, with 7 bases aligning to TRBD1. This CDR3 has 13 amino acids. Germline V gives CDR1 SGHDT, CDR2 YYEEEE. The ends lost 4 bases at V and 2 bases at J; junction bases unmatched: 2. The CDR3 reads CASSKTGNYGYTF. The CDR3 DNA reads TGTGCCAGCAGCAAGACAGGGAACTATGGCTACACCTTC.